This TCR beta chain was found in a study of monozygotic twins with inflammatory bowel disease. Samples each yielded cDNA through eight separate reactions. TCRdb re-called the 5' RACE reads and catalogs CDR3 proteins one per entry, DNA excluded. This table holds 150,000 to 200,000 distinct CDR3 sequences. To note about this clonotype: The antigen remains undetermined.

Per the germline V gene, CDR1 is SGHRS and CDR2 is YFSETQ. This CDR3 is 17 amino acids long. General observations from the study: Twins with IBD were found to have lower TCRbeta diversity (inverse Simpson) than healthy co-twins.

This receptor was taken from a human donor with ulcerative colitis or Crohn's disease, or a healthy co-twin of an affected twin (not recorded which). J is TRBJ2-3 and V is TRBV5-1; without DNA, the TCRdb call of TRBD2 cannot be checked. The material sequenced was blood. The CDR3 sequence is CASSLAPTSGRTDTQYF.